This is a list of T cell receptor beta chains from one sample in a study of PD-1 blockade in classical Hodgkin lymphoma. TCRdb's table, derived via immunoSEQ multiplex PCR, lists solely in-frame clones and lacks some. The table lists approximately 58,000 clones, 80% to 95% of them singletons. The sequences come from peripheral blood mononuclear cells (PBMCs), collected before the second cycle of nivolumab. The source is a human donor with classical Hodgkin lymphoma. Each CDR3 is given with its conserved first and last residue. D genes are given only for firm matches. Not every row has a clone size; where given, it reads once, few, many or a size class.

abundance	v_gene	j_gene	d_gene	CDR3nt	CDR3aa
-	TRBV19	TRBJ1-5	-	TGTGCCAGTAGTAACACAGGGTCTCAGCCCCAGCATTTT	CASSNTGSQPQHF
-	TRBV5-8	TRBJ2-3	-	TGTGCCAGCAGCTCATACCTAGGCACAGATACGCAGTATTTT	CASSSYLGTDTQYF
-	TRBV7-7	TRBJ2-3	TRBD2	TGTGCCAGCAGCCATGGGACTAGCAATACAGATACGCAGTATTTT	CASSHGTSNTDTQYF
medium-sized	TRBV27	TRBJ2-3	TRBD1	TGTGCCAGCAGTTTTGTCCCAGGGGGCGCTGGGAGAGATACGCAGTATTTT	CASSFVPGGAGRDTQYF
-	TRBV28	TRBJ2-7	TRBD2	TGTGCCAGCAAGCCCGGGACTAGCGGATCCTACGAGCAGTACTTC	CASKPGTSGSYEQYF
-	TRBV10-3	TRBJ2-5	-	TGTGCCATCAGTGAGCCCTGGGACACTAAAGAGACCCAGTACTTC	CAISEPWDTKETQYF
-	TRBV7-9	TRBJ2-7	TRBD2	TGTGCCAGCAGCTTAGCGCTAGCGGCCTCCTACGAGCAGTACTTC	CASSLALAASYEQYF
-	TRBV9	TRBJ1-4	-	TGTGCCAGCAGCGTAGAGTCAGGGTTCAGGGAAAAACTGTTTTTT	CASSVESGFREKLFF
-	TRBV12-5	TRBJ1-1	-	TGTGCTAGTGGGGGGGGACAAGCGAACACTGAAGCTTTCTTT	CASGGGQANTEAFF
-	TRBV9	TRBJ2-7	-	TGTGCCAGCAGCGTAGGTGGGCAGGGGTCCTACGAGCAGTACTTC	CASSVGGQGSYEQYF
-	TRBV20-1	TRBJ1-1	-	TGCAGTGCCCGGGGGGGGGAAGCTTTCTTT	CSARGGEAFF
few	TRBV20-1	TRBJ1-1	-	TGCAGTGCTAGTAGAGCTTTCTTT	CSASRAFF
-	TRBV28	TRBJ2-1	-	TGTGCCAGCAGTCCTCTCAATGAGCAGTTCTTC	CASSPLNEQFF
-	TRBV4-3	TRBJ2-7	-	TGCGCCAGCAGCCAAGATTGGAGGGGATCCTACGAGCAGTACTTC	CASSQDWRGSYEQYF
once	TRBV13	TRBJ2-7	-	TGTGCCAGCAGCCAATTCACCCTCTGGGGTCGAGGGTTGTACGAGCAGTACTTC	CASSQFTLWGRGLYEQYF
-	TRBV6-5	TRBJ2-7	TRBD2	TGTGCCAGCAGTCCCCTAGCGGGAGGTACCTACGAGCAGTACTTC	CASSPLAGGTYEQYF
-	TRBV27	TRBJ2-5	TRBD1	TGTGCCAGCAGTTACTCGACAGGGGCCTTCGAGACCCAGTACTTC	CASSYSTGAFETQYF
once	TRBV6-6	TRBJ2-7	-	TGTGCCAGCAGTTACCTAAGCTCCTACGAGCAGTACTTC	CASSYLSSYEQYF